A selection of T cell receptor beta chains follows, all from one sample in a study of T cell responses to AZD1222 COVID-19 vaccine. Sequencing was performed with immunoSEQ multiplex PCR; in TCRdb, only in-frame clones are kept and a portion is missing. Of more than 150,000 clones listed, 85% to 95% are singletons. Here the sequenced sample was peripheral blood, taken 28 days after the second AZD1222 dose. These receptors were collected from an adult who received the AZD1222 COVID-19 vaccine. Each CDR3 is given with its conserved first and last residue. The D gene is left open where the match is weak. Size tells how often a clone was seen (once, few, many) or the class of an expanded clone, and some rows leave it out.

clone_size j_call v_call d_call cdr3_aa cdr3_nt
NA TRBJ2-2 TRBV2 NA CASSGGANTGELFF TGTGCCAGCAGTGGAGGGGCGAACACCGGGGAGCTGTTTTTT
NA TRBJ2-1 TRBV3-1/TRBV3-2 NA CASSQEFPQGPYNEQFF TGTGCCAGCAGCCAAGAATTCCCCCAGGGGCCCTACAATGAGCAGTTCTTC
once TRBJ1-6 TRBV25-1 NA CASSVHGSYNSPLHF TGTGCCAGCAGTGTACACGGCTCCTATAATTCACCCCTCCACTTT
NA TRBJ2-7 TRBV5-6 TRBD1 CASSHGQGAYEQYF TGTGCCAGCAGCCACGGACAGGGGGCTTACGAGCAGTACTTC
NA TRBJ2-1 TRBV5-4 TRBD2 CASSPNGGATEPNEQFF TGTGCCAGCAGCCCTAACGGGGGGGCGACTGAACCGAATGAGCAGTTCTTC
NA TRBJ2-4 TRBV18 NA CASSPQASLAKNIQYF TGTGCCAGCTCACCACAGGCAAGTCTAGCCAAAAACATTCAGTACTTC
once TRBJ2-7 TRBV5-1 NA CASSLEGGALREQYF TGCGCCAGCAGCTTGGAAGGCGGGGCGCTTCGAGAGCAGTACTTC
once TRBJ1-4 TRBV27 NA CASLDLKMANEKLFF TGTGCCAGCTTAGATCTAAAAATGGCTAATGAAAAACTGTTTTTT
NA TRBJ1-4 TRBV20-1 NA CSASLQGSTNEKLFF TGCAGTGCTAGTCTCCAGGGGTCAACTAATGAAAAACTGTTTTTT
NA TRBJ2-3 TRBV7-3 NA CASSPARYF TGTGCCAGCAGCCCCGCCCGGTATTTT
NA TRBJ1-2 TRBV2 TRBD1 CASSLTGGGNGYTF TGTGCCAGCAGTTTAACAGGGGGCGGTAATGGCTACACCTTC
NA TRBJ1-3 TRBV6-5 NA CASRKTGFSGNTIYF TGTGCCAGCAGAAAAACAGGGTTCTCTGGAAACACCATATATTTT
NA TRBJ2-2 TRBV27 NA CASRGMGGGGGELFF TGTGCCAGCAGAGGGATGGGGGGAGGCGGCGGGGAGCTGTTTTTT
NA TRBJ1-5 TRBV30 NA CAWSVSGARWQHF TGTGCCTGGAGTGTATCGGGCGCTCGGTGGCAGCATTTT
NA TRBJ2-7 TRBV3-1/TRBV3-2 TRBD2 CATETYSGRAYEQYF TGTGCCACCGAGACGTACAGCGGGAGGGCCTACGAGCAGTACTTC
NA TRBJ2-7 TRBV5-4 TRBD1 CASSPGTGLSYEQYF TGTGCCAGCAGTCCCGGGACAGGGCTCTCCTACGAGCAGTACTTC
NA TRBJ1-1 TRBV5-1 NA CASSLLENTEAFF TGCGCCAGCAGCTTGCTGGAGAACACTGAAGCTTTCTTT
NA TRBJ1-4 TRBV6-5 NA CASRIRADTEKLFF TGTGCCAGCAGGATTAGAGCCGATACCGAAAAACTGTTTTTT
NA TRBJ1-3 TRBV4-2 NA CASSQEGLGNTIYF TGTGCCAGCAGCCAAGAGGGCCTCGGAAACACCATATATTTT
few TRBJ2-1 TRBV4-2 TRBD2 CASSQVFQTSGSYNEQFF TGTGCCAGCAGCCAAGTATTTCAGACTAGCGGCTCCTACAATGAGCAGTTCTTC
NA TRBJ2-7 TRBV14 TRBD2 CASSHWTSGGDEQYF TGTGCCAGCAGCCATTGGACTAGCGGGGGGGACGAGCAGTACTTC
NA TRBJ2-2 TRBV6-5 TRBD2 CASSLGTSGLTGELFF TGTGCCAGCAGTTTGGGGACTAGCGGGCTGACCGGGGAGCTGTTTTTT
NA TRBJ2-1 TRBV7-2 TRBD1 CASSPDRATYNEQFF TGTGCCAGCAGCCCGGACAGGGCGACCTACAATGAGCAGTTCTTC
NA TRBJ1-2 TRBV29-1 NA CSVEERYGGYYGYTF TGCAGCGTTGAGGAAAGATACGGCGGGTACTATGGCTACACCTTC
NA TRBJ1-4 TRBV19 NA CASFGGFTNEKLFF TGTGCCAGTTTTGGAGGGTTCACTAATGAAAAACTGTTTTTT
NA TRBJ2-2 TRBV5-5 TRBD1 CASRLGQAQNTGELFF TGTGCCAGCAGACTGGGACAGGCCCAAAACACCGGGGAGCTGTTTTTT
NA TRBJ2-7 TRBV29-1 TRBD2 CSVEAPGRLAGLYEQYF TGCAGCGTTGAAGCCCCGGGGAGACTAGCAGGTCTGTACGAGCAGTACTTC
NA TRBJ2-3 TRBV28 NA CASSFGGGTQYF TGTGCCAGCAGTTTTGGTGGGGGTACGCAGTATTTT
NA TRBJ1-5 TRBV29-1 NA CSVAPDGPNQPQHF TGCAGCGTTGCCCCCGACGGCCCTAATCAGCCCCAGCATTTT
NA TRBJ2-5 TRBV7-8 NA CASSATSRGKETQYF TGTGCCAGCAGCGCCACCTCCCGGGGGAAAGAGACCCAGTACTTC
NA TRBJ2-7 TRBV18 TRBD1 CASSVGTGGREQYF TGTGCCAGCTCAGTCGGGACAGGGGGCCGGGAGCAGTACTTC
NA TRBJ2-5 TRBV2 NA CASTLMETQYF TGTGCCAGCACTCTTATGGAGACCCAGTACTTC
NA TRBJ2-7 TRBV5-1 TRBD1 CASSLTPQGASYEQYF TGCGCCAGCAGCTTAACCCCACAGGGGGCCAGCTACGAGCAGTACTTC
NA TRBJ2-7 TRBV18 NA CASSPGEDYEQYF TGTGCCAGCTCACCGGGTGAGGACTACGAGCAGTACTTC
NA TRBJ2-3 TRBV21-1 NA CANIAKNTDTQYF TGTGCCAACATAGCGAAGAACACAGATACGCAGTATTTT
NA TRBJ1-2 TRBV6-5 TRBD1 CASSYQQGDYGYTF TGTGCCAGCAGTTACCAACAGGGGGACTATGGCTACACCTTC
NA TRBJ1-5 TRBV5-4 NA CASSLGVSNQPQHF TGTGCCAGCAGCTTGGGAGTTTCCAATCAGCCCCAGCATTTT
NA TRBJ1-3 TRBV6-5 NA CASLVPRSSGNTIYF TGTGCCAGCCTCGTCCCTCGCAGCTCTGGAAACACCATATATTTT
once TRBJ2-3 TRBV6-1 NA CASSEYGGIGGATDTQYF TGTGCCAGCAGTGAATATGGCGGTATAGGGGGGGCAACAGATACGCAGTATTTT
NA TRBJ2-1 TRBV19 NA CASNSVGASASSYNEQFF TGTGCCAGTAACTCAGTGGGGGCTAGCGCGAGCTCCTACAATGAGCAGTTCTTC
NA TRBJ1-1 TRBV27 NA CASTLTWGGNTEAFF TGTGCCAGCACCCTCACTTGGGGAGGGAACACTGAAGCTTTCTTT
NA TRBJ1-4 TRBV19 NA CASSIWATATNEKLFF TGTGCCAGTAGTATTTGGGCAACAGCAACTAATGAAAAACTGTTTTTT
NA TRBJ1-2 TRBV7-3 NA CASSFGGLDGYTF TGTGCCAGCAGCTTTGGGGGGCTGGATGGCTACACCTTC
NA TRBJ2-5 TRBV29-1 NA CSVGRGARETQYF TGCAGCGTTGGGCGCGGGGCGAGGGAGACCCAGTACTTC
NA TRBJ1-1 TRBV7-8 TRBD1 CASTLLQGAEAFF TGTGCCAGCACTCTATTGCAGGGGGCTGAAGCTTTCTTT
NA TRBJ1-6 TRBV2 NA CASSDQGGDSPLHF TGTGCCAGCAGTGATCAGGGTGGGGATTCACCCCTCCACTTT